The rows below give T cell receptor beta chains drawn from one sample of a study of control samples from healthy donors and cancer patients. Sequenced by immunoSEQ multiplex PCR; TCRdb stores in-frame clones only, minus some. The sample lists under 150,000 clones, approximately 94% occurring once. The sample consisted of PBMCs. These receptors were taken from a man aged 45-65 years with head and neck cancer. Both conserved end residues are part of each CDR3. D genes are given only for firm matches. A clone size is listed for some rows: how often the clone was seen (once, few, many), or a class if it is expanded.

clone size	CDR3 length	V gene	J gene	D gene	CDR3 DNA	CDR3 protein
.	14	TRBV5-1	TRBJ2-3	TRBD1	TGCGCCAGCAGCCTGGACAGGGGAGCAGATACGCAGTATTTT	CASSLDRGADTQYF
.	18	TRBV6-2/TRBV6-3	TRBJ1-6	TRBD1	TGTGCCAGCAGCCCCGGGACAGGGGGTTCGGCTCTTAATTCACCCCTCCACTTT	CASSPGTGGSALNSPLHF
.	14	TRBV18	TRBJ2-4	TRBD1	TGTGCCAGCTCACGCAACAGGGGGCGAGACATTCAGTACTTC	CASSRNRGRDIQYF
.	16	TRBV5-1	TRBJ2-2	TRBD2	TGCGCCAGCAGCTTTACAGGGACTAGCGATACCGGGGAGCTGTTTTTT	CASSFTGTSDTGELFF
.	15	TRBV4-1	TRBJ2-7	TRBD1	TGCGCCAGCAGAGGGACGGGTACAGGGGGCTACGAGCAGTACTTC	CASRGTGTGGYEQYF
.	14	TRBV5-1	TRBJ1-4	TRBD1	TGCGCCAGCAGCCTGATAGGGGGCCCTGAAAAACTGTTTTTT	CASSLIGGPEKLFF
.	13	TRBV27	TRBJ2-7	.	TGTGCCAGCAGTTTACAGGGATCCTACGAGCAGTACTTC	CASSLQGSYEQYF
.	17	TRBV7-2	TRBJ2-2	TRBD2	TGTGCCAGCAGCTTAGTAGTTGGGCGGGGGGGCCCCGGGGAGCTGTTTTTT	CASSLVVGRGGPGELFF
.	15	TRBV15	TRBJ1-1	.	TGTGCCACCGGCCGAACCGGGACGGGGAACACTGAAGCTTTCTTT	CATGRTGTGNTEAFF
once	14	TRBV5-1	TRBJ1-2	.	TGCGCCAGCAGCTTGAGGGGGGACGGCTATGGCTACACCTTC	CASSLRGDGYGYTF
.	13	TRBV5-4	TRBJ2-7	TRBD2	TGTGCCAGCAGCCTCGGGACTAGAGGCGAGCAGTACTTC	CASSLGTRGEQYF
.	13	TRBV3-1/TRBV3-2	TRBJ2-7	.	TGTGCCAGCAGCCAATCCACAGTGTACGAGCAGTACTTC	CASSQSTVYEQYF
once	16	TRBV9	TRBJ2-2	TRBD2	TGTGCCAGCAGCGTAGTATCCAGCGGGGGGCCAGGGGAGCTGTTTTTT	CASSVVSSGGPGELFF
.	15	TRBV11-3	TRBJ2-2	TRBD1	TGTGCCAGCAGCCTCCGGGACAGGGACACCGGGGAGCTGTTTTTT	CASSLRDRDTGELFF
.	14	TRBV30	TRBJ1-5	.	TGTGCCTGGAGGGAGGGGAGGAGCAATCAGCCCCAGCATTTT	CAWREGRSNQPQHF
.	13	TRBV28	TRBJ1-4	.	TGTGCCAGCAGTCCAGGAGACAGGACAAAACTGTTTTTT	CASSPGDRTKLFF
few	13	TRBV19	TRBJ1-1	.	TGTGCCAGTAGTCCCTTGGGGTGGACTGAAGCTTTCTTT	CASSPLGWTEAFF
.	10	TRBV10-3	TRBJ2-1	.	TGTGCCATCGGGGTTGGTGAGCAGTTCTTC	CAIGVGEQFF
.	12	TRBV6-2/TRBV6-3	TRBJ2-1	TRBD1	TGTGCCAGCAGTAGGGGACAGGGACTCCTTTTCTTC	CASSRGQGLLFF
.	15	TRBV7-9	TRBJ1-1	TRBD1	TGTGCCAGCAGCTCATGGACAGGGGCGAACACTGAAGCTTTCTTT	CASSSWTGANTEAFF
.	13	TRBV30	TRBJ1-2	.	TGTGCCTGGAGTGAGGGCTTTGGTTATGGCTACACCTTC	CAWSEGFGYGYTF
.	16	TRBV7-3	TRBJ2-1	TRBD2	TGTGCCAGCAGCTTAACCCCTAGCGGGGGCTACAATGAGCAGTTCTTC	CASSLTPSGGYNEQFF
.	12	TRBV7-9	TRBJ2-5	TRBD1	TGTGCCTCACAGGGGCCTCAAGAGACCCAGTACTTC	CASQGPQETQYF
.	17	TRBV4-1	TRBJ2-1	TRBD2	TGCGCCAGCAGCCCTAGACTAGCGGGGGGTTTGTACAATGAGCAGTTCTTC	CASSPRLAGGLYNEQFF
.	13	TRBV13	TRBJ1-3	.	TGTGCCAGCAGCTTCGCGTCTGGAAACACCATATATTTT	CASSFASGNTIYF
.	15	TRBV11-3	TRBJ2-7	.	TGTGCCAGCAGCTTGGGGGGGCCCCCGAATTACGAGCAGTACTTC	CASSLGGPPNYEQYF
.	12	TRBV5-5	TRBJ1-1	TRBD1	TGTGCCAGCAGCTTCCGACAGGGGGAAGCTTTCTTT	CASSFRQGEAFF
.	17	TRBV7-9	TRBJ2-5	.	TGTGCCAGCAGCTTAGGGGCAGGAACCGGGGGTCAAGAGACCCAGTACTTC	CASSLGAGTGGQETQYF
.	15	TRBV20-1	TRBJ1-6	.	TGCAGTGCTAGTAGCTTACGGGGTTTCGATTCACCCCTCCACTTT	CSASSLRGFDSPLHF
.	11	TRBV2	TRBJ2-7	.	TGTGCCAGCAGGGGGACCTACGAGCAGTACTTC	CASRGTYEQYF
.	14	TRBV7-2	TRBJ2-2	.	TGTGCCAGCAGCCGCCGCCCGGACACCGGGGAGCTGTTTTTT	CASSRRPDTGELFF
.	22	TRBV7-7	TRBJ2-7	.	TGTGCCAGCAGCTTCACCGTGATCTTTGGGGGTAGGGGTTCGGAGGGAGCCTACGAGCAGTACTTC	CASSFTVIFGGRGSEGAYEQYF
.	14	TRBV6-6	TRBJ2-1	.	TGTGCCAGCAGTGCCACCCTAAAATCCAATGAGCAGTTCTTC	CASSATLKSNEQFF
once	14	TRBV5-1	TRBJ2-5	TRBD1	TGCGCCAGCAGCCAGGACAGGCGACAAGAGACCCAGTACTTC	CASSQDRRQETQYF
.	13	TRBV30	TRBJ1-2	.	TGTGCCGGGAACGACGGAATTCGTAGGGGCTACACCTTC	CAGNDGIRRGYTF
.	15	TRBV5-6	TRBJ2-7	TRBD2	TGTGCCAGCAGCATTCGGACTAGCGGGGGCTACGAGCAGTACTTC	CASSIRTSGGYEQYF
.	15	TRBV14	TRBJ1-1	TRBD1	TGTGCCAGCAGCCAAGTCACAGGGGGGTTCGCTGAAGCTTTCTTT	CASSQVTGGFAEAFF
few	12	TRBV4-3	TRBJ2-7	.	TGCGCCAGCAGCCGCGGAGGCTACGAGCAGTACTTC	CASSRGGYEQYF
.	16	TRBV7-2	TRBJ2-2	.	TGTGCCAGCAGCTTAGGAGGGACTGCGAACACCGGGGAGCTGTTTTTT	CASSLGGTANTGELFF